A single sample gave rise to the 30 T cell receptor beta chains below, sequenced in a study of immune heterogeneity within non-small cell lung tumors. It was a multiplex PCR that amplified TCR beta CDR3, with 32 V and 13 J primers. MiXCR, run by TCRdb on the multiplex PCR reads, gives a single entry per CDR3 protein. In the table there are 7,500 to 10,000 distinct CDR3 sequences, approximately 34% of which are singletons. Bulk tumor genomic DNA constituted the template, at 550 to 750 ng per sample. Biopsy collection occurred during surgery, with several far-apart biopsies per primary tumor. Patients went through curative surgery, and their non-small cell lung cancer was untreated and newly diagnosed. The sequenced material came from lung tumor tissue. The receptors come from a man in his sixties with non-small cell lung cancer.

Many counts were recorded for this clonotype. The V call is TRBV2, the J call TRBJ2-6; no clear D. The CDR3 contains 15 residues. The germline CDR1 and CDR2 sequences are SNHLY and FYNNEI. V was trimmed by 4 bases and J by 0 bases, leaving 7 bases between them. The CDR3: CASSADNSGANVLTF. The CDR3 nucleotides are TGTGCCAGCAGTGCTGACAACTCTGGGGCCAACGTCCTGACTTTC.

This clonotype appeared many times. The chain recombines TRBV5-1 with TRBJ2-3; 12 positions match TRBD2. The germline V gene has CDR1 SGHRS and CDR2 YFSETQ. V shed 5 bases and J 3 bases; nucleotides not matched to a gene: 1. This CDR3 contains 14 residues. The DNA of the CDR3 is TGCGCCAGCAGTACTAGCGGGAGGACAGATACGCAGTATTTT. Translated, it gives CASSTSGRTDTQYF.

This clonotype was seen repeatedly, ten times or more. The chain is built from TRBV5-1 and TRBJ2-2; D is possibly TRBD1 (5 bases). Per the germline V gene, CDR1 is SGHRS and CDR2 is YFSETQ. The CDR3 extends over 13 amino acids. V was clipped by 5 bases and J by 4 bases, with 9 bases between them. The CDR3 DNA reads TGCGCCAGCAGTCCGACAGTCACCGGGGAGCTGTTTTTT. It yields the protein CASSPTVTGELFF.

This rearrangement joins TRBV6-5 to TRBJ1-5; TRBD1 might be the D (5 bases). V lost 2 bases and J lost 0, with 20 bases in between. Germline-derived CDR1 and CDR2 are MNHEY and SVGAGI. There are 19 residues in the CDR3. Here the CDR3 reads CASSYGAWAGTDSNQPQHF. For the CDR3, the DNA is TGTGCCAGCAGTTACGGGGCGTGGGCAGGAACCGATAGCAATCAGCCCCAGCATTTT.

This clonotype was observed many times. V is TRBV6-1 and J is TRBJ2-3; D is unclear. V was shortened by 3 bases and J by 9 bases, with 13 bases between the two germline ends. Germline loops: CDR1 MNHNS, CDR2 SASEGT. This CDR3 is built from 13 residues. Here the CDR3 reads CASSDRPSSTQYF. DNA for the CDR3: TGTGCCAGCAGTGATCGTCCTTCATCAACGCAGTATTTT.

This sequence joins TRBV7-9 and TRBJ2-1; no clear D. The CDR3 covers 14 residues. Trimming left V 5 bases short and J 6 bases short, with 14 bases between. Germline lookup yields CDR1 SEHNR and CDR2 FQNEAQ (reference sequence). CDR3 in amino acids: CASSPVLVGNEQFF. CDR3 DNA sequence: TGTGCCAGCAGCCCCGTGTTAGTAGGCAATGAGCAGTTCTTC.

In its sample, this clonotype ranks as medium-sized. CDR3 protein: CASSTTSYEQYF. The CDR3 DNA sequence: TGTGCCAGCAGTACGACTTCCTACGAGCAGTACTTC. The genes are TRBV6-2 or TRBV6-3 and TRBJ2-7; D call uncertain. This CDR3 comprises 12 residues. The V end lost 5 bases, the J end lost 1 base, and 6 bases lay between the germline ends. Germline CDR1 is MNHEY and CDR2 is SVGEGT.

There are many counts of this clonotype. The J gene is TRBJ2-5, the V gene TRBV11-2; 12 bases align to TRBD2. In germline, CDR1 is SGHAT, CDR2 FQNNGV. V lost 2 bases to trimming and J lost 2 bases; unmatched junction nucleotides: 12. The CDR3 totals 19 residues. The CDR3 DNA is TGTGCCAGCAGCTTAAGGGCGTGGCGACTAGCGGGAGCGCAAGAGACCCAGTACTTC. It yields the protein CASSLRAWRLAGAQETQYF.

This clonotype appeared a few times. A much bigger clone sits one base away, suggesting this may be a read error. The rearrangement links TRBV11-3 to TRBJ2-3, with 11 bases aligning to TRBD1. Trimming took 5 bases from V and 7 from J; bases not matched to a gene: 8. This CDR3 is 15 amino acids long. The germline V gene encodes CDR1 SGHNT and CDR2 YENEEA. For the CDR3, the DNA is TGTGCCAGCAGCCGACTGGGACAGGGGGGGAATACGCAGTATTTT. This gives the protein CASSRLGQGGNTQYF.

By its share, this clonotype is medium-sized (0.01 to 0.1%). The rearrangement joins TRBV5-1 to TRBJ2-7; TRBD1 or TRBD2 may be the D gene (7 bases each). CDR3 length: 13 amino acids. The ends were cut back, 4 bases at V and 6 bases at J, with 14 bases in the middle. Germline V gene data show CDR1 as SGHRS and CDR2 as YFSETQ. The CDR3: CASSQGGVGEQYF. Here the CDR3 DNA reads TGCGCCAGCAGCCAGGGGGGGGTTGGCGAGCAGTACTTC.

The table lists this clonotype with many counts. The chain uses TRBV6-5 and TRBJ2-1; perhaps D is TRBD1 or TRBD2 (5 bases each). Germline V gene sequence: CDR1 MNHEY, CDR2 SVGAGI. The length of the CDR3 is 15 residues. The V end was cut by 2 bases, the J end by 9 bases, with 17 bases between. DNA of the CDR3: TGTGCCAGCAGTTACGGGAGAAGGGGTCGGAGTGAGCAGTTCTTC. This sequence encodes CASSYGRRGRSEQFF.

The J gene is TRBJ2-1, the V gene TRBV7-6; no clear D gene. Looked up from germline, CDR1 is SGHVS and CDR2 is FNYEAQ. This CDR3 is built from 19 residues. V lost 0 bases and J 7 bases, leaving 25 bases between the germline ends. CDR3 sequence reads: CASSLALTDIYFPWNEQFF. Here the CDR3 DNA reads TGTGCCAGCAGCTTAGCGCTTACTGACATATACTTTCCTTGGAATGAGCAGTTCTTC.

This clonotype is medium-sized within its sample. CDR3 protein: CASSRTGTGNSPLHF. CDR3 sequence (DNA): TGTGCCAGCAGTAGGACCGGGACAGGGAATTCACCCCTCCACTTT. V is TRBV6-1 and J is TRBJ1-6; 9 positions agree with TRBD1. Germline values: CDR1 MNHNS, CDR2 SASEGT. With 5 bases clipped from V and 7 bases from J, the junction kept 6 bases outside the gene matches. There are 15 residues in the CDR3.

Points on this clonotype: The CDR3 does not close with the conserved phenylalanine or tryptophan, likely indicating a read error. No DNA is shown, since the ends of the CDR3 on it are uncertain; the CDR3 is the one TCRdb lists. The chain has TRBV20-1 and TRBJ2-3; the tabulated D call, TRBD2, remains unverified against the DNA. Including both end residues, the CDR3 is 13 amino acids long. Germline CDR1 is DFQATT and CDR2 is SNEGSKA (reference sequence). CDR3 region: CSASKRIEQYFGP.

V and J are TRBV20-1 and TRBJ2-2, with 15 nucleotides matching TRBD2. The CDR3 extends over 14 amino acids. The junction had 1 base not matched to a gene; V was cut back by 6 bases and J by 5 bases. Germline V lookup: CDR1 DFQATT, CDR2 SNEGSKA (reference sequence). CDR3: CSAGLAGGTGELFF. The CDR3 region has the DNA TGCAGTGCAGGACTAGCGGGAGGGACCGGGGAGCTGTTTTTT.

This clonotype is categorized as medium-sized. The rearrangement uses TRBV6-1 and TRBJ1-3; D remains ambiguous. V lost 9 bases to trimming and J lost 4 bases, with 16 bases between them. Per germline, CDR1 MNHNS and CDR2 SASEGT. The CDR3 consists of 14 residues. This chain's CDR3 is CASAATTGGNTIYF. CDR3 DNA: TGTGCCAGTGCCGCGACTACGGGGGGAAACACCATATATTTT.

This clonotype has at least ten counts. The chain couples TRBV2 to TRBJ2-2; 7 positions agree with TRBD1. The CDR3 contains 15 residues. Germline trimming cut 1 base from V and 7 bases from J; bases unmatched to any gene: 6. Germline-derived CDR1 and CDR2 are SNHLY and FYNNEI. The CDR3 loop reads CASSEGETGRGELFF. The DNA for the CDR3 is TGTGCCAGCAGTGAAGGGGAGACAGGGCGCGGGGAGCTGTTTTTT.

This clonotype was observed many times. Here the CDR3 reads CASSLVANEQFF. The CDR3 DNA sequence: TGCGCCAGCAGCTTGGTCGCGAATGAGCAGTTCTTC. The V call is TRBV5-1, the J call TRBJ2-1; the D is unclear. This CDR3 is 12 amino acids long. V was cut by 0 bases and J by 7 bases, with 5 bases left in between. CDR1 is SGHRS and CDR2 is YFSETQ in the germline V gene.

Sample share makes this clonotype medium-sized (0.01 to 0.1%). V usage is TRBV12-3 or TRBV12-4 and J usage is TRBJ1-1; D gene ambiguous. The CDR3 runs 13 residues. Trimming took 2 bases from V and 1 from J, leaving 5 bases between them. The CDR3 nucleotides read TGTGCCAGCAGTTTACCCCGGAACACTGAAGCTTTCTTT. Encoded protein: CASSLPRNTEAFF.

This clonotype rates as medium-sized. J is TRBJ1-5 and V is TRBV2, with 9 bases fitting TRBD1. Germline loops: CDR1 SNHLY, CDR2 FYNNEI. The CDR3 is 15 residues long. V shed 3 bases, J shed 6 bases, and the junction held 6 bases outside the gene matches. The CDR3 reads CASSEDRGIVQPQHF. In DNA, the CDR3 is TGTGCCAGCAGTGAGGACAGGGGTATTGTTCAGCCCCAGCATTTT.

The table lists this clonotype with many counts. The chain has TRBV20-1 and TRBJ1-1; TRBD1 agrees at 7 bases. The trim removed 5 bases at V and 0 bases at J, leaving 3 bases unmatched. The CDR3 runs to 13 residues. CDR1 is DFQATT and CDR2 is SNEGSKA in the germline V gene (reference sequence). The CDR3 sequence: CSALDRVNTEAFF. CDR3 in DNA: TGCAGTGCTTTAGACAGGGTGAACACTGAAGCTTTCTTT.

Turning to this clonotype: This may come from a read error, since a much larger clone is one base off. The chain has TRBV27 and TRBJ2-1; D call uncertain. CDR1 MNHEY and CDR2 SMNVEV come from the germline V gene (reference sequence). The CDR3 runs 14 residues. The DNA for the CDR3 is TGTGTCAGCAGTTCTGCGGTGGGATACAATGAGCAGTTCTTC. It is translated as CVSSSAVGYNEQFF.

This sequence joins TRBV15 and TRBJ2-7; D might be TRBD1 or TRBD2, each matching 5 bases. Germline CDR1 is LNHNV and CDR2 is YYDKDF (reference sequence). The CDR3 runs 12 residues. Trimming left V 6 bases short and J 3 bases short, with 9 bases between. The CDR3 DNA reads TGTGCCACCAGTCCAGGGAGCTACGAGCAGTACTTC. Amino acids: CATSPGSYEQYF.

This clonotype occurred many times. The rearrangement links TRBV11-2 to TRBJ2-5; D is unresolved. This CDR3 comprises 12 residues. Per germline, CDR1 SGHAT and CDR2 FQNNGV. V dropped 0 bases and J dropped 6 bases, with 5 bases sitting between them. CDR3 sequence: CASSLEGKTQYF. The DNA of the CDR3 is TGTGCCAGCAGCTTAGAGGGAAAGACCCAGTACTTC.

This clonotype is termed medium-sized. The gene calls are TRBV7-2 and TRBJ2-7; weak D call: TRBD2 (7 bases). The V gene lost 5 bases and the J gene lost 5 bases, with 13 bases spanning the gap. Germline V lookup: CDR1 SGHTA, CDR2 FQGNSA. This CDR3 comprises 13 residues. For the CDR3, the DNA is TGTGCCAGCAGCCTAAGGGGGAGGGACGAGCAGTACTTC. Protein product: CASSLRGRDEQYF.

This clonotype occurred many times. This chain joins TRBV10-1 and TRBJ2-3; 8 nucleotides agree with TRBD2. V lost 0 bases, J lost 1 base, and 6 bases stayed unmatched. The CDR3 consists of 17 residues. Germline assignment: CDR1 WNHNN and CDR2 SYGVQD (reference sequence). The CDR3 sequence: CASSESGELAGTDTQYF. The CDR3 DNA is TGCGCCAGCAGTGAGTCCGGAGAACTAGCGGGCACAGATACGCAGTATTTT.

This clonotype was detected a few times. A read error may explain this, as a much larger clone is one base away. The chain employs TRBV7-2 and TRBJ2-2; D is perhaps TRBD2 (5 bases). Germline CDR1 reads SGHTA; CDR2 reads FQGNSA. The CDR3 totals 14 residues. The CDR3 bases are TGTGCCAGCAGCTTAGAAACGGGCACCGGGGAGCCGTTTTTT. Amino acid sequence: CASSLETGTGEPFF.

In its sample, this clonotype ranks as medium-sized. The chain has TRBV28 and TRBJ2-1, with D possibly TRBD1 on 7 matching bases. Germline V CDR1 and CDR2: MDHEN, SYDVKM. There are 15 residues in the CDR3. V lost 5 bases and J 3 bases, leaving 14 bases between the germline ends. The CDR3 DNA reads TGTGCCAGCAGTCTTGCGGGACAGCTCTACAATGAGCAGTTCTTC. Translation gives CASSLAGQLYNEQFF.

This clonotype was counted a single time. This chain uses TRBV20-1 with TRBJ2-1, with TRBD2 as a possible D gene (5 bases). This CDR3 is 12 amino acids long. Trimming pared 3 bases from V and 7 bases from J, leaving 10 bases between. Germline lookup yields CDR1 DFQATT and CDR2 SNEGSKA (reference sequence). CDR3 region: CSASEGLNEQFF. As DNA, the CDR3 is TGCAGTGCTAGCGAGGGTCTGAATGAGCAGTTCTTC.

Relative to its sample, this clonotype is medium-sized. J is TRBJ1-4 and V is TRBV12-3 or TRBV12-4; the match to TRBD1 covers 10 bases. V was clipped by 4 bases and J by 8 bases; unmatched bases: 7. CDR3 length: 15 residues. The CDR3 loop is CASSSSTGGSEKLFF. The CDR3 bases are TGTGCCAGCAGTTCCTCGACAGGGGGCAGCGAAAAACTGTTTTTT.